These 20 T cell receptor beta chains share one sample of origin, sequenced in a study of OX40 agonist ivuxolimab in advanced cancers. This table comes from immunoSEQ multiplex PCR, and its TCRdb copy is limited to in-frame clones, with some not included. The sample shows about 68,000 clones, over 80% of them seen only once. The sample here was CD4+ or CD8+ T cells sorted from blood, taken in a trial of the OX40 agonist ivuxolimab. These TCRs come from an adult with an advanced solid tumor such as melanoma, head and neck, liver or kidney cancer.

This chain uses TRBV4-1 with TRBJ1-6, with a weak D call TRBD1 (5 bases). Trimming took 4 bases from V and 10 from J, leaving 20 bases between them. This CDR3 contains 16 residues. Germline V lookup: CDR1 MGHRA, CDR2 YSYEKL. The CDR3 is CASSPGGGFVGSPLHF. The CDR3 DNA follows: TGCGCCAGCAGCCCTGGGGGAGGGTTTGTGGGGTCACCCCTCCACTTT.

This clone has a single count. This rearrangement joins TRBV29-1 to TRBJ2-7; TRBD2 agrees at 7 bases. CDR3 length: 13 residues. V shed 7 bases, J shed 3 bases, and the junction held 9 bases outside the gene matches. CDR1 is SQVTM, CDR2 ANQGSEA, per germline. The CDR3 bases are TGCAGCGCCCGAGCGGGGTACGGCTACGAGCAGTACTTC. This codes for CSARAGYGYEQYF.

The rearrangement joins TRBV7-9 to TRBJ1-1; D perhaps matches TRBD1 (6 bases). Looked up from germline, CDR1 is SEHNR and CDR2 is FQNEAQ (reference sequence). The CDR3 loop spans 16 amino acids. Trimming took 5 bases from V and 1 from J, leaving 17 bases between them. CDR3 protein: CASSHRDNNPNTEAFF. The CDR3 nucleotides read TGTGCCAGCAGCCACCGGGACAATAACCCGAACACTGAAGCTTTCTTT.

The chain uses TRBV6-6 and TRBJ1-1, with D hard to call. The CDR3 has 14 amino acids. V lost 0 bases and J lost 1, with 6 bases in between. The germline CDR1 and CDR2 sequences are MNHNY and SVGAGI (reference sequence). CDR3 coding DNA: TGTGCCAGCAGTTACTCTCCGACGAACACTGAAGCTTTCTTT. Translation gives CASSYSPTNTEAFF.

This chain links TRBV19 with TRBJ2-7; 15 bases align to TRBD2. Germline CDR1 reads LNHDA; CDR2 reads SQIVND (reference sequence). CDR3 size: 15 residues. V lost 8 bases, J lost 1 base, and 3 bases stayed unmatched. The CDR3 region is CASRTSGRASYEQYF. The CDR3, as DNA: TGTGCCAGTCGGACTAGCGGGAGGGCATCCTACGAGCAGTACTTC.

This clone was found a few times. The chain joins TRBV10-2 to TRBJ2-3; tentatively, D is TRBD2 (5 bases). The CDR3 is made up of 16 amino acids. Between the trimmed V and J ends, which lost 5 bases and 2 bases, there was a span of 17 bases. Germline values: CDR1 WSHSY, CDR2 SAAADI. CDR3 in DNA: TGCGCCAGCAGTAGACCACCGGGAATAATCACAGATACGCAGTATTTT. Amino acid sequence: CASSRPPGIITDTQYF.

The chain uses TRBV14 and TRBJ1-2; D ambiguous. This CDR3 contains 13 residues. Germline loops: CDR1 SGHDN, CDR2 FVKESK. Trimming pared 2 bases from V and 8 bases from J, leaving 12 bases between. The CDR3 DNA sequence: TGTGCCAGCAGCCAAATCTCCTCAACGGGCTACACCTTC. This sequence encodes CASSQISSTGYTF.

This chain uses TRBV6-1 with TRBJ1-2; D is perhaps TRBD1 (6 bases). Germline values: CDR1 MNHNS, CDR2 SASEGT. V lost 1 base, J lost 8 bases, and 11 bases lay in between. This CDR3 region has 13 residues. This CDR3 reads CASSEVRGEGYTF. For the CDR3, the DNA is TGTGCCAGCAGTGAAGTCAGGGGAGAAGGCTACACCTTC.

V usage is TRBV6-1 and J usage is TRBJ1-1; 7 bases align to TRBD1. The CDR3 spans 16 residues. Per germline, CDR1 MNHNS and CDR2 SASEGT. Unmatched junction bases numbered 8, after V lost 3 bases and J lost 1 base. CDR3 sequence reads: CASSDPAGTANTEAFF. CDR3 sequence (DNA): TGTGCCAGCAGTGATCCTGCCGGGACAGCGAACACTGAAGCTTTCTTT.

This chain joins TRBV5-4 and TRBJ2-2, with unresolved D. Trimming pared 3 bases from V and 8 bases from J, leaving 14 bases between. Germline CDR1 and CDR2: SGHNT and YYREEE (reference sequence). The CDR3 has 14 amino acids. CDR3 residues: CASSSQDPRGELFF. The DNA of the CDR3 is TGTGCCAGCAGCTCTCAAGATCCGAGGGGGGAGCTGTTTTTT.

The chain combines TRBV11-2 with TRBJ1-5; D unclear. CDR3 size: 14 residues. Germline CDR1 and CDR2: SGHAT and FQNNGV. V was pared by 0 bases and J by 0 bases, with 3 bases between. The CDR3 loop reads CASSLDNSNQPQHF. CDR3 in DNA: TGTGCCAGCAGCTTAGACAATAGCAATCAGCCCCAGCATTTT.

V is TRBV6-1 and J is TRBJ2-3; 9 positions match TRBD2. Germline values: CDR1 MNHNS, CDR2 SASEGT. Trimming took 4 bases from V and 2 from J; bases not matched to a gene: 7. The CDR3 totals 16 residues. The CDR3 sequence: CASSALGLAPTDTQYF. The DNA of the CDR3 is TGTGCCAGCAGTGCCCTGGGACTAGCTCCCACAGATACGCAGTATTTT.

This clone was found a few times. The rearrangement uses TRBV5-6 and TRBJ2-2, with 10 bases identical to TRBD1. V lost 3 bases, J lost 3 bases, and 8 bases stayed unmatched. This CDR3 has 17 amino acids. CDR1 is SGHDT, CDR2 YYEEEE, per germline. DNA of the CDR3: TGTGCCAGCAGCTCGGACAGGGGGGCCTTTTACACCGGGGAGCTGTTTTTT. It specifies CASSSDRGAFYTGELFF.

The chain has TRBV18 and TRBJ1-1; 10 bases agree with TRBD1. V gave up 3 bases and J gave up 4 bases; unmatched junction bases: 5. The CDR3 loop spans 15 amino acids. The germline V gene has CDR1 KGHSH and CDR2 LQKENI. The chain's CDR3 is CASSPQTGGGTEAFF. CDR3 DNA sequence: TGTGCCAGCTCACCTCAGACAGGGGGCGGCACTGAAGCTTTCTTT.

V is TRBV6-1 and J is TRBJ2-7, with 10 bases aligning to TRBD2. With 10 bases clipped from V and 6 bases from J, the junction kept 12 bases outside the gene matches. This CDR3 has 14 residues. The germline V gene encodes CDR1 MNHNS and CDR2 SASEGT. The CDR3 DNA sequence: TGTGCCACCAAGACTAGCGGGTATTTGGGCGAGCAGTACTTC. Residues: CATKTSGYLGEQYF.

This chain connects TRBV28 to TRBJ2-7; 7 bases line up with TRBD2. The CDR3 spans 18 residues. CDR1 is MDHEN, CDR2 SYDVKM, per germline. The trim removed 6 bases at V and 2 bases at J, leaving 19 bases unmatched. The CDR3 region has the DNA TGTGCCAGCAGAGCCCTACGGGGACTAACGGGAGTTGCCTACGAGCAGTACTTC. Its protein product is CASRALRGLTGVAYEQYF.

The chain employs TRBV9 and TRBJ1-1, with D maybe TRBD1 (6 bases). Germline V gives CDR1 SGDLS, CDR2 YYNGEE. The V and J ends lost 0 bases and 4 bases respectively, with 10 bases between them. The CDR3 is 14 amino acids. The CDR3 DNA sequence: TGTGCCAGCAGCGTAGCAGGGGACGGCACTGAAGCTTTCTTT. Protein sequence: CASSVAGDGTEAFF.

Only one count was recorded for this clone. The chain has TRBV5-4 and TRBJ2-1; a possible D gene is TRBD2 (5 bases). The CDR3 extends over 13 amino acids. Germline V gene lookup returns CDR1 SGHNT and CDR2 YYREEE (reference sequence). Trimming took 4 bases from V and 6 from J, leaving 11 bases between them. The CDR3 region has the DNA TGTGCCAGCAGCCAGGACTCTTTCAATGAGCAGTTCTTC. It is translated as CASSQDSFNEQFF.

This chain connects TRBV27 to TRBJ2-3, with D perhaps given as TRBD1 or TRBD2 (6 bases each). The germline V gene encodes CDR1 MNHEY and CDR2 SMNVEV (reference sequence). Trimming left V 3 bases short and J 2 bases short, with 15 bases between. This CDR3 comprises 16 residues. CDR3 in DNA: TGTGCCAGCAGTTTGGGGGGACACATATACACAGATACGCAGTATTTT. It translates to CASSLGGHIYTDTQYF.

The J gene is TRBJ1-1, the V gene TRBV6-1; 11 bases are shared with TRBD1. This CDR3 contains 16 residues. Germline values: CDR1 MNHNS, CDR2 SASEGT. With 3 bases clipped from V and 4 bases from J, the junction kept 7 bases outside the gene matches. In nucleotides, the CDR3 is TGTGCCAGCAGTGACGCCGGACAGGGGGCTTTCACTGAAGCTTTCTTT. Protein product: CASSDAGQGAFTEAFF.